This is a list of T cell receptor beta chains from one sample in a study of regulatory dendritic cells for organ transplantation. The method was immunoSEQ multiplex PCR; TCRdb's version includes in-frame clones alone and lacks a portion of them. This table holds 35,000 to 40,000 clones, around nine tenths found once. Sequencing was performed on naive CD8+ T cells from blood. The receptors were gathered from a human donor in good health. CDR3s include the opening cysteine and the closing phenylalanine or tryptophan. Each record gives: J gene, D gene, clone size, V gene, CDR3 DNA, CDR3 protein. A D gene is named only where the DNA matches it firmly. Clone size is shown for a subset of rows, as once, few, many or a class of expanded clone.

j_call: TRBJ2-6
d_call: -
clone_size: -
v_call: TRBV4-3
cdr3_nt: TGCGCCAGCAGCCCAGGGGTGCGGGCCAACGTCCTGACTTTC
cdr3_aa: CASSPGVRANVLTF

j_call: TRBJ1-1
d_call: -
clone_size: -
v_call: TRBV4-1
cdr3_nt: TGCGCCAGCACCCCGGATCAGACCTGGAACACTGAAGCTTTCTTT
cdr3_aa: CASTPDQTWNTEAFF

j_call: TRBJ2-5
d_call: TRBD2
clone_size: -
v_call: TRBV7-2
cdr3_nt: TGTGCCAGCAGCTTAGGGACTAGCGGGATGGTAGAGACCCAGTACTTC
cdr3_aa: CASSLGTSGMVETQYF

j_call: TRBJ2-1
d_call: TRBD2
clone_size: -
v_call: TRBV19
cdr3_nt: TGTGCCAGTAGTCCGCGGGAGTCGAACAATGAGCAGTTCTTC
cdr3_aa: CASSPRESNNEQFF

j_call: TRBJ2-3
d_call: -
clone_size: -
v_call: TRBV11-2
cdr3_nt: TGTGCCAGCAGCTTAAGGGCCTTTAACACAGATACGCAGTATTTT
cdr3_aa: CASSLRAFNTDTQYF

j_call: TRBJ2-3
d_call: TRBD2
clone_size: -
v_call: TRBV30
cdr3_nt: TGTGCCTGGAGTGCCGGGACTAGCGGCACAGATACGCAGTATTTT
cdr3_aa: CAWSAGTSGTDTQYF

j_call: TRBJ2-2
d_call: TRBD2
clone_size: -
v_call: TRBV10-2
cdr3_nt: TGCGCCAGCAGTGAGTTTTCCGGGGGGAACCTGTTTTTT
cdr3_aa: CASSEFSGGNLFF

j_call: TRBJ2-1
d_call: -
clone_size: -
v_call: TRBV5-8
cdr3_nt: TGTGCCAGCAGCCTAAACCTGGGGTATAGCTACAATGAGCAGTTCTTC
cdr3_aa: CASSLNLGYSYNEQFF

j_call: TRBJ1-1
d_call: -
clone_size: few
v_call: TRBV7-9
cdr3_nt: TGTGCCAGCAGCTTACTGGTAAACACTGAAGCTTTCTTT
cdr3_aa: CASSLLVNTEAFF

j_call: TRBJ1-1
d_call: -
clone_size: -
v_call: TRBV7-9
cdr3_nt: TGTGCCAGCAGGTCCTCAGGTGCGGGCAACACTGAAGCTTTCTTT
cdr3_aa: CASRSSGAGNTEAFF

j_call: TRBJ2-3
d_call: -
clone_size: once
v_call: TRBV4-1
cdr3_nt: TGCGCCAGCAGCCAAGATCAGGGCGGGGCCACAGATACGCAGTATTTT
cdr3_aa: CASSQDQGGATDTQYF

j_call: TRBJ2-3
d_call: TRBD2
clone_size: -
v_call: TRBV5-4
cdr3_nt: TGTGCCAGCAGCCTGGGACTAGCGGGAGAGGCAGATACGCAGTATTTT
cdr3_aa: CASSLGLAGEADTQYF

j_call: TRBJ2-1
d_call: -
clone_size: -
v_call: TRBV6-6
cdr3_nt: TGTGCCAGCAGTTCGGAGGGGTACAATGAGCAGTTCTTC
cdr3_aa: CASSSEGYNEQFF

j_call: TRBJ2-7
d_call: -
clone_size: few
v_call: TRBV7-2
cdr3_nt: TGTGCCAGCAGCGCGCCTTCCTACGAGCAGTACTTC
cdr3_aa: CASSAPSYEQYF

j_call: TRBJ2-1
d_call: TRBD1
clone_size: -
v_call: TRBV7-3
cdr3_nt: TGTGCCAGCAGCACGGGACAGGGAGCCTACAATGAGCAGTTCTTC
cdr3_aa: CASSTGQGAYNEQFF

j_call: TRBJ2-1
d_call: -
clone_size: once
v_call: TRBV19
cdr3_nt: TGTGCCAGTAGTATAGTTGGCTACCAATCCTACAATGAGCAGTTCTTC
cdr3_aa: CASSIVGYQSYNEQFF

j_call: TRBJ1-5
d_call: -
clone_size: -
v_call: TRBV6-6
cdr3_nt: TGTGCCAGCAGTTACAGCAGGAGCAATCAGCCCCAGCATTTT
cdr3_aa: CASSYSRSNQPQHF

j_call: TRBJ2-7
d_call: -
clone_size: -
v_call: TRBV6-5
cdr3_nt: TGTGCCAGCAGTCCCGCGACAGTGTCCCGCTACGAGCAGTACTTC
cdr3_aa: CASSPATVSRYEQYF

j_call: TRBJ2-1
d_call: TRBD2
clone_size: -
v_call: TRBV19
cdr3_nt: TGTGCCAGTAGTATTTGGCTAAGCGGGGGGGCCTACAATGAGCAGTTCTTC
cdr3_aa: CASSIWLSGGAYNEQFF

j_call: TRBJ2-7
d_call: TRBD2
clone_size: -
v_call: TRBV29-1
cdr3_nt: TGCAGCGTTGAAGGATACCGCCTGACTAGCGGGAGTAACGACGAGCAGTACTTC
cdr3_aa: CSVEGYRLTSGSNDEQYF